Listed below are T cell receptor beta chains from one sample, sequenced in a study of CD8+ T cells in alopecia areata. The protocol was immunoSEQ multiplex PCR, while the TCRdb copy is restricted to in-frame clones and leaves out a portion. The data hold over 110,000 clones, with about 47% observed a single time. The specimen was CD4+ T cells sorted from blood, collected at week 0. The receptors stem from a human donor with alopecia areata. The CDR3 runs from the conserved cysteine through the conserved F or W. Fields, in order: D gene, V gene, J gene, clone size, CDR3 protein, CDR3 DNA. A D gene is named only where the DNA matches it firmly. Clone size is shown for a subset of rows, as once, few, many or a class of expanded clone.

D gene: NA
V gene: TRBV5-4
J gene: TRBJ2-3
clone size: NA
CDR3 protein: CASSPWATRRTPHGDTQYF
CDR3 DNA: TGTGCCAGCAGCCCTTGGGCAACCCGACGGACTCCCCACGGAGATACGCAGTATTTT

D gene: NA
V gene: TRBV5-1
J gene: TRBJ2-4
clone size: NA
CDR3 protein: CASSKTALGTPKAKNIQYF
CDR3 DNA: TGCGCCAGCAGCAAGACAGCGCTCGGGACACCTAAAGCCAAAAACATTCAGTACTTC

D gene: NA
V gene: TRBV25-1
J gene: TRBJ1-5
clone size: NA
CDR3 protein: CASSAGSQPQHF
CDR3 DNA: TGTGCCAGCAGTGCCGGCTCGCAGCCCCAGCATTTT

D gene: NA
V gene: TRBV4-1
J gene: TRBJ1-5
clone size: NA
CDR3 protein: CASSQDPGYSNQPQHF
CDR3 DNA: TGCGCCAGCAGCCAAGATCCAGGTTATAGCAATCAGCCCCAGCATTTT

D gene: TRBD1
V gene: TRBV4-3
J gene: TRBJ1-5
clone size: NA
CDR3 protein: CASSQDLVGGGQPQHF
CDR3 DNA: TGCGCCAGCAGCCAAGATCTGGTAGGGGGCGGTCAGCCCCAGCATTTT

D gene: NA
V gene: TRBV27
J gene: TRBJ1-2
clone size: NA
CDR3 protein: CASSSGNYGYTF
CDR3 DNA: TGTGCCAGCAGCTCCGGGAACTATGGCTACACCTTC

D gene: NA
V gene: TRBV7-3
J gene: TRBJ2-4
clone size: few
CDR3 protein: CASSPGNIQYF
CDR3 DNA: TGTGCCAGCAGCCCAGGGAACATTCAGTACTTC

D gene: NA
V gene: TRBV13
J gene: TRBJ2-1
clone size: NA
CDR3 protein: CASSPFPGFEQFF
CDR3 DNA: TGTGCCAGCAGCCCCTTTCCGGGATTTGAGCAGTTCTTC

D gene: TRBD1
V gene: TRBV5-1
J gene: TRBJ2-7
clone size: few
CDR3 protein: CASSFGMTGALYEQYF
CDR3 DNA: TGCGCCAGCAGCTTTGGGATGACAGGGGCCCTCTACGAGCAGTACTTC

D gene: TRBD2
V gene: TRBV30
J gene: TRBJ2-1
clone size: few
CDR3 protein: CAWSVKGAGANEQFF
CDR3 DNA: TGTGCCTGGAGTGTAAAAGGGGCGGGAGCTAATGAGCAGTTCTTC

D gene: NA
V gene: TRBV30
J gene: TRBJ1-1
clone size: NA
CDR3 protein: CAWSLAEGTEAFF
CDR3 DNA: TGTGCCTGGAGCTTGGCCGAGGGTACTGAAGCTTTCTTT

D gene: NA
V gene: TRBV28
J gene: TRBJ1-2
clone size: NA
CDR3 protein: CASSLIGAAYGYTF
CDR3 DNA: TGTGCCAGCAGTCTCATCGGAGCCGCATATGGCTACACCTTC

D gene: NA
V gene: TRBV6-6
J gene: TRBJ2-3
clone size: NA
CDR3 protein: CASSGAGHQKADTQYF
CDR3 DNA: TGTGCCAGCAGTGGTGCCGGACACCAAAAGGCTGATACGCAGTATTTT

D gene: NA
V gene: TRBV30
J gene: TRBJ2-6
clone size: NA
CDR3 protein: CAWSGSRVALSGANVLTF
CDR3 DNA: TGTGCCTGGAGTGGCAGCAGGGTGGCCCTCTCTGGGGCCAACGTCCTGACTTTC

D gene: TRBD2
V gene: TRBV29-1
J gene: TRBJ2-1
clone size: NA
CDR3 protein: CSGGLAGASSEQFF
CDR3 DNA: TGCAGCGGCGGACTAGCGGGAGCCTCTAGTGAGCAGTTCTTC

D gene: NA
V gene: TRBV7-2
J gene: TRBJ1-1
clone size: NA
CDR3 protein: CASCRPGGTEAFF
CDR3 DNA: TGTGCCAGCTGTCGTCCTGGGGGAACTGAAGCTTTCTTT

D gene: NA
V gene: TRBV28
J gene: TRBJ1-5
clone size: NA
CDR3 protein: CASSLEMPNQPQHF
CDR3 DNA: TGTGCCAGCAGCCTCGAGATGCCCAATCAGCCCCAGCATTTT

D gene: NA
V gene: TRBV27
J gene: TRBJ1-5
clone size: few
CDR3 protein: CASSLTGWDQPQHF
CDR3 DNA: TGTGCCAGCAGTTTAACAGGGTGGGATCAGCCCCAGCATTTT

D gene: TRBD2
V gene: TRBV29-1
J gene: TRBJ2-1
clone size: NA
CDR3 protein: CSGVTRLAGRNEQFF
CDR3 DNA: TGCAGCGGTGTGACGCGGCTAGCGGGAAGGAACGAGCAGTTCTTC

D gene: TRBD1
V gene: TRBV30
J gene: TRBJ2-5
clone size: NA
CDR3 protein: CAWSVGTGGRRETQYF
CDR3 DNA: TGTGCCTGGAGTGTGGGAACAGGGGGCAGGCGGGAGACCCAGTACTTC

D gene: NA
V gene: TRBV11-2
J gene: TRBJ2-5
clone size: few
CDR3 protein: CASSLDAVETQYF
CDR3 DNA: TGTGCCAGCAGCTTAGATGCGGTGGAGACCCAGTACTTC

D gene: TRBD2
V gene: TRBV5-1
J gene: TRBJ2-1
clone size: NA
CDR3 protein: CASNSGLAGVGSFF
CDR3 DNA: TGCGCCAGCAACTCAGGGCTAGCGGGAGTGGGGTCGTTCTTC

D gene: NA
V gene: TRBV7-2
J gene: TRBJ2-1
clone size: NA
CDR3 protein: CASTHRGGSYNEQFF
CDR3 DNA: TGTGCCAGCACCCATCGAGGGGGGTCCTACAATGAGCAGTTCTTC

D gene: NA
V gene: TRBV5-6
J gene: TRBJ1-1
clone size: NA
CDR3 protein: CASSLAATTLTEAFF
CDR3 DNA: TGTGCCAGCAGCTTGGCCGCCACGACATTAACTGAAGCTTTCTTT

D gene: NA
V gene: TRBV7-8
J gene: TRBJ1-2
clone size: NA
CDR3 protein: CASSRGARNYGYTF
CDR3 DNA: TGTGCCAGCAGCCGGGGGGCCCGGAACTATGGCTACACCTTC

D gene: NA
V gene: TRBV6-5
J gene: TRBJ2-7
clone size: NA
CDR3 protein: CASSYSGRGHYEQYF
CDR3 DNA: TGTGCCAGCAGTTACTCGGGACGGGGTCACTACGAGCAGTACTTC

D gene: TRBD2
V gene: TRBV5-4
J gene: TRBJ2-5
clone size: few
CDR3 protein: CASSLGTRAETQYF
CDR3 DNA: TGTGCCAGCAGCTTGGGGACTAGGGCAGAGACCCAGTACTTC

D gene: NA
V gene: TRBV7-9
J gene: TRBJ1-1
clone size: once
CDR3 protein: CASSLAEAVKAFF
CDR3 DNA: TGTGCCAGCAGCTTAGCGGAGGCAGTTAAGGCTTTCTTT

D gene: NA
V gene: TRBV18
J gene: TRBJ2-5
clone size: NA
CDR3 protein: CASSPQETQYF
CDR3 DNA: TGTGCCAGCTCACCCCAAGAGACCCAGTACTTC

D gene: TRBD2
V gene: TRBV29-1
J gene: TRBJ2-1
clone size: few
CDR3 protein: CSVERAGVVGEQFF
CDR3 DNA: TGCAGCGTTGAACGAGCGGGGGTGGTTGGTGAGCAGTTCTTC

D gene: TRBD2
V gene: TRBV2
J gene: TRBJ2-1
clone size: NA
CDR3 protein: CASSLGGETYNEQFF
CDR3 DNA: TGTGCCAGCAGCTTGGGAGGGGAAACCTACAATGAGCAGTTCTTC

D gene: NA
V gene: TRBV30
J gene: TRBJ2-4
clone size: NA
CDR3 protein: CAWRMGSGGKNIQYF
CDR3 DNA: TGTGCCTGGAGGATGGGTAGCGGTGGCAAAAACATTCAGTACTTC

D gene: TRBD1
V gene: TRBV28
J gene: TRBJ1-5
clone size: NA
CDR3 protein: CASSFTGTGYNQPQHF
CDR3 DNA: TGTGCCAGCAGTTTCACCGGGACAGGGTACAATCAGCCCCAGCATTTT

D gene: TRBD2
V gene: TRBV29-1
J gene: TRBJ2-1
clone size: NA
CDR3 protein: CSARNPLAGKGNEQFF
CDR3 DNA: TGCAGCGCCAGAAACCCCCTAGCGGGTAAGGGCAATGAGCAGTTCTTC

D gene: TRBD2
V gene: TRBV2
J gene: TRBJ2-1
clone size: many
CDR3 protein: CASSLLAGGGDEQFF
CDR3 DNA: TGTGCCAGCAGTCTCCTAGCGGGAGGGGGGGATGAGCAGTTCTTC

D gene: NA
V gene: TRBV18
J gene: TRBJ2-3
clone size: NA
CDR3 protein: CASSPIREDTQYF
CDR3 DNA: TGTGCCAGCTCACCGATCAGGGAGGACACGCAGTATTTT

D gene: NA
V gene: TRBV5-1
J gene: TRBJ2-1
clone size: NA
CDR3 protein: CASSLEGVPNNEQFF
CDR3 DNA: TGCGCCAGCAGCTTGGAGGGGGTTCCCAACAATGAGCAGTTCTTC

D gene: NA
V gene: TRBV11-3
J gene: TRBJ2-5
clone size: once
CDR3 protein: CASSLDQETQYF
CDR3 DNA: TGTGCCAGCAGCTTAGACCAAGAGACCCAGTACTTC

D gene: NA
V gene: TRBV11-2
J gene: TRBJ2-7
clone size: once
CDR3 protein: CASSRGGGQSGYEQYF
CDR3 DNA: TGTGCCAGCAGCCGGGGAGGGGGCCAGTCGGGCTACGAGCAGTACTTC

D gene: TRBD2
V gene: TRBV18
J gene: TRBJ2-1
clone size: NA
CDR3 protein: CASSATSASYNEQFF
CDR3 DNA: TGTGCCAGCTCGGCAACTAGCGCTTCCTACAATGAGCAGTTCTTC

D gene: TRBD2
V gene: TRBV19
J gene: TRBJ2-3
clone size: NA
CDR3 protein: CASSMEGSGLTDTQYF
CDR3 DNA: TGTGCCAGTAGTATGGAAGGTAGCGGGCTCACAGATACGCAGTATTTT

D gene: NA
V gene: TRBV23-1
J gene: TRBJ1-2
clone size: NA
CDR3 protein: CASSHQESYGYTF
CDR3 DNA: TGCGCCAGCAGTCATCAGGAGAGCTATGGCTACACCTTC

D gene: NA
V gene: TRBV4-1
J gene: TRBJ1-3
clone size: few
CDR3 protein: CASSQERSRAGSGNTIYF
CDR3 DNA: TGCGCCAGCAGCCAAGAGAGGTCGAGGGCAGGCTCTGGAAACACCATATATTTT

D gene: NA
V gene: TRBV6-6
J gene: TRBJ1-1
clone size: NA
CDR3 protein: CASNGQNTEAFF
CDR3 DNA: TGTGCCAGCAACGGACAGAACACTGAAGCTTTCTTT

D gene: TRBD1
V gene: TRBV29-1
J gene: TRBJ2-5
clone size: NA
CDR3 protein: CSVEDQGTGGRETQYF
CDR3 DNA: TGCAGCGTTGAAGATCAGGGAACAGGGGGCCGAGAGACCCAGTACTTC

D gene: NA
V gene: TRBV7-9
J gene: TRBJ2-1
clone size: NA
CDR3 protein: CASKINEQFF
CDR3 DNA: TGTGCCAGCAAAATTAATGAGCAGTTCTTC

D gene: NA
V gene: TRBV9
J gene: TRBJ2-2
clone size: NA
CDR3 protein: CASSVGMTVNTGELFF
CDR3 DNA: TGTGCCAGCAGCGTAGGTATGACAGTCAACACCGGGGAGCTGTTTTTT

D gene: NA
V gene: TRBV29-1
J gene: TRBJ2-1
clone size: few
CDR3 protein: CSVVVGIVPSEQFF
CDR3 DNA: TGCAGCGTTGTCGTCGGTATCGTCCCCAGTGAGCAGTTCTTC